Given below is one TCR beta chain in context. The CDR3 has 16 residues. CDR1 KGHSH and CDR2 LQKENI come from the germline V gene. Trimming removed 3 bases at V and 3 bases at J, with 18 bases between. Original data processing: For nucleated cells, counts were estimated from reference gene primer amplification. Assay used: immunoSEQ multiplex PCR; TCRdb lists only in-frame clones, some missing. V and J calls and clone size are given by that table; D and trimming were obtained from the DNA. The sample lists roughly 180,000 clones, roughly 79% occurring once. This sample stems from a study of blood T cell repertoires in COVID-19. Study overall: Collection of acute and convalescent COVID-19 samples took place in the United States, Italy and Spain.

The Seattle patients, enrolled during active infection, were followed longitudinally. The source material was peripheral blood. The source of this sequence is a woman aged 35 to 49 with COVID-19, enrolled during active disease. V gene TRBV18 combines with J gene TRBJ2-7; D is perhaps TRBD2 (6 bases). CDR3 sequence (DNA): TGTGCCAGCTCACCCCCTAGGGCAGGAGGGGTCTACGAGCAGTACTTC. This encodes CASSPPRAGGVYEQYF.